A single sample gave rise to the 28 T cell receptor beta chains below, sequenced in a study of CD8 T cells in ankylosing spondylitis. TCRdb recomputed calls from the 5' RACE reads with MiXCR, one row per CDR3 protein. The table lists approximately 300,000 distinct CDR3 sequences, roughly 20% of them singletons. Sequences were obtained from blood, either unsorted or a sorted T cell fraction (not recorded which). The receptor source for this set is a female donor with ankylosing spondylitis or in good health (not recorded which).

The chain recombines TRBV18 with TRBJ2-5; D is ambiguous. Germline CDR1 KGHSH, CDR2 LQKENI. The CDR3 runs 15 residues. Between the trimmed V and J ends, which lost 2 bases and 1 base, there was a span of 11 bases. As DNA, the CDR3 is TGTGCCAGCTCACCAGACTCCTTAATCCAAGAGACCCAGTACTTC. Translating it yields CASSPDSLIQETQYF.

At least ten counts were recorded for this clonotype. The gene calls are TRBV29-1 and TRBJ2-1; unclear D gene. The ends were cut back, 7 bases at V and 0 bases at J, with 10 bases in the middle. Germline CDR1 is SQVTM and CDR2 is ANQGSEA. The CDR3 sequence is 13 residues long. CDR3 residues: CSASRNSYNEQFF. Here the CDR3 DNA reads TGCAGCGCCTCCAGAAACTCCTACAATGAGCAGTTCTTC.

The chain combines TRBV3-1 with TRBJ2-5, with unresolved D. Germline lookup yields CDR1 LGHDT and CDR2 YNNKEL (reference sequence). Trimming took 5 bases from V and 1 from J, leaving 5 bases between them. The CDR3 runs 12 residues. Here the CDR3 reads CASSKGQETQYF. CDR3 nucleotide sequence: TGTGCCAGCAGCAAGGGCCAAGAGACCCAGTACTTC.

This clonotype was seen just once. The rearrangement links TRBV6-1 to TRBJ2-7; 8 bases map to TRBD1. CDR3 length: 17 residues. V gave up 6 bases and J gave up 4 bases; unmatched junction bases: 17. Germline V CDR1 and CDR2: MNHNS, SASEGT. Written as DNA, the CDR3 is TGTGCCAGCAGACCTGCAAGGGGACAGGCGCCTATATACGAGCAGTACTTC. Amino acid sequence: CASRPARGQAPIYEQYF.

The rearrangement links TRBV9 to TRBJ1-1; D gene uncertain. CDR3 size: 13 residues. Trimming shortened V by 0 bases and J by 4 bases, and 7 bases separated the two germline ends. Germline V gene data show CDR1 as SGDLS and CDR2 as YYNGEE. CDR3 DNA: TGTGCCAGCAGCGTAGCTTTAACCACTGAAGCTTTCTTT. Translated: CASSVALTTEAFF.

This clonotype appeared a few times. The chain couples TRBV25-1 to TRBJ2-1; 9 bases are a match to TRBD2. Germline V gene lookup returns CDR1 MGHDK and CDR2 SYGVNS. The ends lost 5 bases at V and 7 bases at J; junction bases unmatched: 6. The CDR3 covers 14 residues. CDR3 bases: TGTGCCAGCAGTTTAGCGGGAGCGGGGAATGAGCAGTTCTTC. Residues: CASSLAGAGNEQFF. The complete variable domain, with remaining parts taken from reference TRBV25-1 and TRBJ2-1, reads EADIYQTPRYLVIGTGKKITLECSQTMGHDKMYWYQQDPGMELHLIHYSYGVNSTEKGDLSSESTVSRIRTEHFPLTLESARPSHTSQYLCASSLAGAGNEQFFGPGTRLTVL.

This clonotype turned up a few times. The rearrangement joins TRBV29-1 to TRBJ2-3, with a weak D call TRBD2 (6 bases). Per the germline V gene, CDR1 is SQVTM and CDR2 is ANQGSEA. Trimming pared 3 bases from V and 2 bases from J, leaving 12 bases between. The CDR3 is made up of 14 amino acids. CDR3 sequence: CSVEGGTPTDTQYF. The DNA for the CDR3 is TGCAGCGTTGAGGGCGGGACCCCCACAGATACGCAGTATTTT.

This clonotype was picked up many times. The chain has TRBV20-1 and TRBJ2-7; no firm D call. The CDR3 spans 10 residues. The ends were cut back, 7 bases at V and 2 bases at J, with 6 bases in the middle. Germline values: CDR1 DFQATT, CDR2 SNEGSKA (reference sequence). CDR3 nucleotides: TGCAGTGTTGGGGCCTACGAGCAGTACTTC. Amino acids: CSVGAYEQYF.

Only a few counts were recorded for this clonotype. The rearrangement joins TRBV20-1 to TRBJ2-3, with TRBD2 identical over 9 bases. Germline V CDR1 and CDR2: DFQATT, SNEGSKA (reference sequence). J was trimmed by 3 bases and V by 6 bases; bases with no gene match: 7. This CDR3 is 14 amino acids long. The CDR3 coding sequence is TGCAGTGCAAACTTAGCGGGAGTAACAGATACGCAGTATTTT. It yields the protein CSANLAGVTDTQYF.

The rearrangement links TRBV5-1 to TRBJ2-7, with 7 bases lining up with TRBD1. This CDR3 is 14 amino acids long. Germline CDR1 is SGHRS and CDR2 is YFSETQ. The ends lost 4 bases at V and 3 bases at J; junction bases unmatched: 7. CDR3 nucleotides: TGCGCCAGCAGCGCACCGGGACAGAACTACGAGCAGTACTTC. It encodes CASSAPGQNYEQYF.

The chain links TRBV3-1 to TRBJ2-7; 10 nucleotides line up with TRBD2. Germline V lookup: CDR1 LGHDT, CDR2 YNNKEL (reference sequence). V dropped 6 bases and J dropped 0; count of bases not matched to a gene: 5. The CDR3 covers 15 residues. CDR3 amino acids: CASRDTSGDSYEQYF. The CDR3 nucleotides read TGTGCCAGCAGAGATACTAGCGGGGACTCCTACGAGCAGTACTTC.

The chain links TRBV15 to TRBJ1-1; no clear D. The CDR3 is made up of 13 amino acids. Germline values: CDR1 LNHNV, CDR2 YYDKDF (reference sequence). V was clipped by 5 bases and J by 4 bases, with 11 bases between them. The CDR3 bases are TGTGCCACCAGCGCCGAGCGGTTCACTGAAGCTTTCTTT. Its translation: CATSAERFTEAFF.

This chain connects TRBV12-3 or TRBV12-4 to TRBJ2-3; D assignment may be TRBD1 or TRBD2 (5 bases each). Trimming removed 5 bases from V and 6 bases from J, with 18 bases in between. This CDR3 region has 15 residues. Here the CDR3 DNA reads TGTGCCAGCAGTCCCGGGACCACTTATGAGGATACGCAGTATTTT. Translated: CASSPGTTYEDTQYF.

The chain joins TRBV7-2 to TRBJ2-1; 9 positions agree with TRBD1. There are 16 residues in the CDR3. The germline V gene encodes CDR1 SGHTA and CDR2 FQGNSA. Trimming took 3 bases from V and 4 from J; bases not matched to a gene: 7. CDR3 bases: TGTGCCAGCAGCTTCCCCGGGACAGGGCCGTACAATGAGCAGTTCTTC. Translated, it gives CASSFPGTGPYNEQFF.

The table lists this clonotype with a few counts. This chain joins TRBV30 and TRBJ2-3; weak D call: TRBD2 (6 bases). Germline assignment: CDR1 GTSNPN and CDR2 SVGIG (reference sequence). The CDR3 extends over 15 amino acids. Trimming cost V 1 base and J 0 bases, with 11 bases left between them. The CDR3 DNA reads as TGTGCCTGGAGTGCTTTAGCGGCTAGCACAGATACGCAGTATTTT. Translated, it gives CAWSALAASTDTQYF.

This clonotype was observed at least ten times. The chain links TRBV12-3 or TRBV12-4 to TRBJ2-7; 8 bases align to TRBD2. J lost 3 bases, V lost 5 bases, and 6 bases had no gene match. This CDR3 contains 14 residues. CDR3 bases: TGTGCCAGCAGTCAAGATCTAGCGGGCTACGAGCAGTACTTC. As protein: CASSQDLAGYEQYF.

This clonotype showed up just a few times. This chain links TRBV27 with TRBJ1-5; no definite D call. V dropped 5 bases and J dropped 5 bases, with 10 bases sitting between them. The CDR3 totals 13 residues. The germline gives CDR1 MNHEY, CDR2 SMNVEV (reference sequence). The chain's CDR3 is CASSTVDDQPQHF. As DNA, the CDR3 is TGTGCCAGCAGTACAGTGGACGATCAGCCCCAGCATTTT.

The J gene is TRBJ2-7, the V gene TRBV20-1; 8 bases line up with TRBD2. The V gene's germline CDR1 is DFQATT and CDR2 SNEGSKA (reference sequence). V lost 6 bases, J lost 3 bases, and 10 bases stayed unmatched. This CDR3 region has 14 residues. The CDR3 DNA sequence: TGCAGTGCCCCCCGGTCGGCGGGAGGCTACGAGCAGTACTTC. Amino acid sequence: CSAPRSAGGYEQYF.

This clonotype was observed a few times. The J gene is TRBJ1-2, the V gene TRBV12-3 or TRBV12-4, with D hard to call. There are 11 residues in the CDR3. Trimming took 6 bases from V and 7 from J, leaving 9 bases between them. The CDR3 here is CASRSGGGYTF. CDR3 nucleotides: TGTGCCAGCAGATCCGGAGGTGGCTACACCTTC.

The rearrangement uses TRBV20-1 and TRBJ1-5; D ambiguous. This CDR3 has 14 residues. Between the trimmed V and J ends, which lost 1 base and 4 bases, there was a span of 11 bases. Germline V gene lookup returns CDR1 DFQATT and CDR2 SNEGSKA (reference sequence). The DNA for the CDR3 is TGCAGTGCTAGAGGAAACAGCGAAAATCAGCCCCAGCATTTT. This sequence encodes CSARGNSENQPQHF.

The chain has TRBV6-5 and TRBJ1-2, with D hard to call. There are 10 residues in the CDR3. Deletions cut 10 bases from V and 4 bases from J, with 7 bases between. CDR1 is MNHEY and CDR2 is SVGAGI in the germline V gene. The CDR3 here is CATILYGYTF. The CDR3 nucleotides read TGTGCCACCATCCTCTATGGCTACACCTTC.

This chain uses TRBV7-2 with TRBJ2-7; the D is unclear. With 0 bases removed from V and 7 bases from J, the gap between germline ends came to 10 bases. CDR3 length: 13 amino acids. The V gene's germline CDR1 is SGHTA and CDR2 FQGNSA. Here the CDR3 reads CASSLASASEQYF. The CDR3 coding sequence is TGTGCCAGCAGCTTAGCGAGCGCCTCGGAGCAGTACTTC.

This clonotype turned up a few times. V usage is TRBV20-1 and J usage is TRBJ2-1; 12 nucleotides line up with TRBD2. The CDR3 loop spans 14 amino acids. The J segment lost 6 bases and the V segment lost 6 bases, leaving 6 bases of the junction unmatched. Per the germline V gene, CDR1 is DFQATT and CDR2 is SNEGSKA (reference sequence). DNA of the CDR3: TGCAGTGCCCATCGGACTAGCGGGACCAATGAGCAGTTCTTC. It is translated as CSAHRTSGTNEQFF.

In this sample, this clonotype turned up a few times. This chain links TRBV4-3 with TRBJ2-3, with D perhaps TRBD2 (6 bases). V lost 2 bases to trimming and J lost 4 bases, with 16 bases between them. The CDR3 runs 16 residues. Germline V gene sequence: CDR1 LGHNA, CDR2 YSLEER. CDR3 in amino acids: CASSQRPRREADTQYF. The CDR3 nucleotides are TGCGCCAGCAGCCAACGCCCTAGGAGGGAAGCAGATACGCAGTATTTT.

A word on this clonotype: The germline gene is not matched at one end of the junction; a read error may be the cause. The chain carries TRBV12-3 or TRBV12-4 and TRBJ2-1; TRBD1 is a possible D gene (6 bases). CDR3 size: 16 residues. CDR3 in amino acids: CASSLRGSTTMSGSSF. In nucleotides, the CDR3 is TGTGCCAGCAGTCTCAGGGGCTCAACTACAATGAGCGGTTCTTCGTTC.

This clonotype was seen more than once but under ten times. V gene TRBV12-3 or TRBV12-4 combines with J gene TRBJ2-5, with D possibly called TRBD1 or TRBD2 (5 bases each). CDR3 length: 13 amino acids. V shed 5 bases and J shed 4 bases, with 11 bases lying between them. CDR3 sequence (DNA): TGTGCCAGCAGTCCACGGGGACGAGAGACCCAGTACTTC. It yields the protein CASSPRGRETQYF.

This clonotype was counted a few times. The genes are TRBV12-3 or TRBV12-4 and TRBJ2-2, with D tentatively TRBD2 (6 bases). Trimming removed 7 bases at V and 7 bases at J, with 13 bases between. The CDR3 sequence is 13 residues long. CDR3 region: CASTATRNGELFF. The CDR3 nucleotides read TGTGCCAGCACCGCGACTAGAAACGGGGAGCTGTTTTTT.

This chain links TRBV12-3 or TRBV12-4 with TRBJ2-1; a possible D gene is TRBD2 (6 bases). The CDR3 is 15 amino acids. V gave up 5 bases and J gave up 1 base, with 12 bases separating them. The CDR3 loop is CASSPQRVSYNEQFF. The CDR3 DNA follows: TGTGCCAGCAGTCCACAGCGGGTGTCCTACAATGAGCAGTTCTTC.